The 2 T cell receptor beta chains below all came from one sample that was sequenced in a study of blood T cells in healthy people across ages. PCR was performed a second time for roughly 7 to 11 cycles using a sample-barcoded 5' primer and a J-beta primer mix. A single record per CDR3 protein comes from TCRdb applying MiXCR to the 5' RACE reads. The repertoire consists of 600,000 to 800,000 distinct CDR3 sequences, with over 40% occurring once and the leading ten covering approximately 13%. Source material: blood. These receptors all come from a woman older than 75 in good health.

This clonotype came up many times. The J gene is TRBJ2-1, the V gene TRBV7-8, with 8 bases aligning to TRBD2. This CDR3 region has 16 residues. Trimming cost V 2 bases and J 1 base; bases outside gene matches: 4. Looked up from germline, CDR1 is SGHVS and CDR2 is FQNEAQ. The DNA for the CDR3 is TGTGCCAGCAGCTTACAGCGGGGGACTTCCTACAATGAGCAGTTCTTC. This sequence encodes CASSLQRGTSYNEQFF.

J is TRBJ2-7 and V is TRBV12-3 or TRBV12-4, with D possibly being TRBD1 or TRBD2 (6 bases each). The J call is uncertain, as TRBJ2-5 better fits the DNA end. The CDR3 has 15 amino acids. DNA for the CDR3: TGTGCCAGCAGTTTAGGTCGGGGGCTAAGAGAGACCCAGTACTTC. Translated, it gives CASSLGRGLRETQYF.